This T cell receptor (beta chain) was profiled in a study of CD8+CD57+ T cells in acquired aplastic anemia. Whole-study context: DNA recovered from sorted CD4+ and CD8+ cells had a mean of approximately 3.4 ug. Healthy donors had, on average, roughly 9.8 million reads for their CD4+ cells. Study results and limitations: Between patients and controls, approximately 29 CD8+ CDR3 sequences were found in common.

This clonotype was counted ten times or more. The antigen is undetermined. Profiles of TCR beta VDJ and CDR3 were generated from a genomic DNA template. A single record per CDR3 protein comes from TCRdb applying MiXCR to the reads. The table records roughly 130,000 distinct CDR3 sequences, about 48% of them present only once. CDR3 size: 13 residues. The germline CDR1 and CDR2 sequences are MNHNS and SASEGT. V lost 5 bases and J lost 7; bases outside the gene matches: 7. The source material was sorted CD4+, CD8+, or CD8+CD57+ T cells (not recorded which) from PBMCs. The chain links TRBV6-1 to TRBJ1-2; 7 bases are a match to TRBD1. The sequence was collected from a human donor in good health, serving as a control. DNA of the CDR3: TGTGCCAGCAGTCCGACAGGGTGGAGTGGCTACACCTTC. Encoded protein: CASSPTGWSGYTF.